A selection of T cell receptor beta chains follows, all from one sample in a study of cytomegalovirus exposure and HLA in healthy donors. Here immunoSEQ multiplex PCR was the method, and the copy in TCRdb shows in-frame clones only, minus some. The sample lists some 180,000 clones; roughly 80% were seen once. Material: PBMCs. These receptors all come from a male donor in good health and CMV-seronegative. Each CDR3 is given with its conserved first and last residue. A D gene is named only where the DNA matches it firmly. Clone size, where shown, is once, few, many, or a class for clones that have expanded.

d_gene | abundance | j_gene | v_gene | CDR3nt | CDR3aa
TRBD2 | . | TRBJ2-2 | TRBV4-3 | TGCGCCAGCAGCCAAGGAGTAGCGGGGGGGCTTAACACCGGGGAGCTGTTTTTT | CASSQGVAGGLNTGELFF
. | . | TRBJ1-1 | TRBV5-4 | TGTGCCAGCAGCTGGGGGGTTGATTACCAGAACACTGAAGCTTTCTTT | CASSWGVDYQNTEAFF
. | . | TRBJ2-7 | TRBV2 | TGTGCCAGCAACACCAAACCCCCCTACGAGCAGTACTTC | CASNTKPPYEQYF
. | . | TRBJ1-1 | TRBV6-1 | TGTGCCAGCAGTGAAAGGGTACAGGGGAACACTGAAGCTTTCTTT | CASSERVQGNTEAFF
. | . | TRBJ2-3 | TRBV6-5 | TGTGCCAGCAGTATCTCTGGCACAGATACGCAGTATTTT | CASSISGTDTQYF
TRBD1 | . | TRBJ1-2 | TRBV6-1 | TGTGCCAGCAACCCCGGGACAGACTATGGCTACACCTTC | CASNPGTDYGYTF
TRBD2 | . | TRBJ2-1 | TRBV5-6 | TGTGCCAGCAGCTTGGGCCTTTCGGGGGGGCGGCAGTTCTTC | CASSLGLSGGRQFF
. | . | TRBJ1-2 | TRBV6-5 | TGTGCCAGCAGTCGGGGGGCTTTGGATGGCTACACCTTC | CASSRGALDGYTF
TRBD1 | . | TRBJ2-5 | TRBV19 | TGTGCCAGTAGTGGGGGGACAGGGGACCAAGAGACCCAGTACTTC | CASSGGTGDQETQYF
TRBD1 | . | TRBJ2-7 | TRBV2 | TGTGCCAGCATGGAAACAGGGGGCAACGAGCAGTACTTC | CASMETGGNEQYF
. | few | TRBJ1-3 | TRBV5-1 | TGCGCCAGCAGCCCAACAGGAAGCTCTGGAAACACCATATATTTT | CASSPTGSSGNTIYF
TRBD1 | . | TRBJ1-3 | TRBV19 | TGTGCCAGTAGTCTGGGACAGGGCTTCCTGGAAAACACCATATATTTT | CASSLGQGFLENTIYF
. | once | TRBJ1-2 | TRBV30 | TGTGCCTGGAGTCCAGGGATCTATGGCTACACCTTC | CAWSPGIYGYTF
. | . | TRBJ1-3 | TRBV4-1 | TGCGCCAGCAGCCTCGAGATTAGCTCTGGAAACACCATATATTTT | CASSLEISSGNTIYF
. | . | TRBJ1-2 | TRBV29-1 | TGCAGCGATGCAGATGGCTACACCTTC | CSDADGYTF
TRBD1 | . | TRBJ2-3 | TRBV5-1 | TGCGCCAGCAGCGTCAGGGGGTATAGTACAGATACGCAGTATTTT | CASSVRGYSTDTQYF
TRBD2 | . | TRBJ2-5 | TRBV10-3 | TGTGCCACCCTAGCGGGGAGCCGGGAGACCCAGTACTTC | CATLAGSRETQYF
TRBD1 | . | TRBJ1-2 | TRBV9 | TGTGCCAGCAGCGTCGGACAGGGAGAGAATGGCTACACCTTC | CASSVGQGENGYTF
. | . | TRBJ1-2 | TRBV9 | TGTGCCAGCAGCTCCGGCATGGAGAACTATGGCTACACCTTC | CASSSGMENYGYTF
. | . | TRBJ1-1 | TRBV6-1 | TGTGCCAGCGATAAAGACTTGAACACTGAAGCTTTCTTT | CASDKDLNTEAFF
. | . | TRBJ2-3 | TRBV19 | TGTGCCAGTAGTACCACCAGGGGTTCTGGCACAGATACGCAGTATTTT | CASSTTRGSGTDTQYF
TRBD1 | . | TRBJ1-1 | TRBV13 | TGTGCCAGCAGCGCGGGACAGGGGAGGAAAGCTTTCTTT | CASSAGQGRKAFF
TRBD1 | . | TRBJ1-6 | TRBV6-5 | TGTGCCAGCACCAAGACAGGGGTCAATTCACCCCTCCACTTT | CASTKTGVNSPLHF
. | . | TRBJ2-2 | TRBV5-1 | TGCGCCAGCAGATCGACTAGGGACACCGGGGAGCTGTTTTTT | CASRSTRDTGELFF
. | . | TRBJ2-5 | TRBV7-9 | TGTGCCAGCAGCTTGGGGGGAACGGAGACCCAGTACTTC | CASSLGGTETQYF
. | few | TRBJ1-1 | TRBV25-1 | TGTGCCAGCAGTGAAAGAGGGCTGAACACTGAAGCTTTCTTT | CASSERGLNTEAFF
. | few | TRBJ1-1 | TRBV4-1 | TGCGCCAGCAGCCCCCTATTGGGAGGGTCGAACACTGAAGCTTTCTTT | CASSPLLGGSNTEAFF
TRBD1 | few | TRBJ1-1 | TRBV7-9 | TGTGCCAGCACCCCCGTGGGACAGGGCTTTAACACTGAAGCTTTCTTT | CASTPVGQGFNTEAFF
. | once | TRBJ2-3 | TRBV7-2 | TGTGCCAGCAGCCAAACCTACACAGATACGCAGTATTTT | CASSQTYTDTQYF
TRBD1 | once | TRBJ2-3 | TRBV7-9 | TGTGCCAGCAGCTTGGACAGGGCCTACGATACGCAGTATTTT | CASSLDRAYDTQYF
. | once | TRBJ1-3 | TRBV18 | TGTGCCAGCTCACAATATTACAGGAGCTCTGGAAACACCATATATTTT | CASSQYYRSSGNTIYF
TRBD1 | . | TRBJ2-7 | TRBV11-2 | TGTGCCAGCAGTCCTGGGCAGGGGGCGGAAGAGCAGTACTTC | CASSPGQGAEEQYF
. | . | TRBJ1-1 | TRBV5-6 | TGTGCCAGCAGCACAATTGACAGAATGAACACTGAAGCTTTCTTT | CASSTIDRMNTEAFF
TRBD1 | . | TRBJ2-7 | TRBV27 | TGTGCCAGCGGGGACAGAGACGAGCAGTACTTC | CASGDRDEQYF
TRBD1 | . | TRBJ1-2 | TRBV2 | TGTGCCAGCAGTGCCGGGACAGCTCCTGGGGAAAACTATGGCTACACCTTC | CASSAGTAPGENYGYTF
. | . | TRBJ2-7 | TRBV9 | TGTGCCAGCAGCCCCCGGGACATCTACGAGCAGTACTTC | CASSPRDIYEQYF
. | . | TRBJ1-3 | TRBV30 | TGTGCCTGGGGAGTCCGGACTCACTCTGGAAACACCATATATTTT | CAWGVRTHSGNTIYF
TRBD2 | once | TRBJ2-1 | TRBV5-4 | TGTGCCAGCAGCTTAGGTAGCGGGGGGGTTCCGTTACCTGAGCAGTTCTTC | CASSLGSGGVPLPEQFF
. | . | TRBJ2-3 | TRBV6-1 | TGTGCCAGCAGTGAACCCGGCACAGATACGCAGTATTTT | CASSEPGTDTQYF
TRBD1 | . | TRBJ2-7 | TRBV13 | TGTGCCAGCAGCGCCGGACAGGTCGGGTACGAGCAGTACTTC | CASSAGQVGYEQYF
TRBD1 | few | TRBJ2-7 | TRBV5-1 | TGCGCCAGCAGTCACCTCCGGACAGGGACCTCCTACGAGCAGTACTTC | CASSHLRTGTSYEQYF
TRBD1 | . | TRBJ2-3 | TRBV4-1 | TGCGCCAGCAGCCAAATAACCGGGACAGGGATCGGAGATACGCAGTATTTT | CASSQITGTGIGDTQYF
. | . | TRBJ2-5 | TRBV7-9 | TGTGCCAGCAGCTACCTCGGAGGTCCGGAGACCCAGTACTTC | CASSYLGGPETQYF
. | . | TRBJ1-5 | TRBV5-8 | TGTGCCAGCAGCCCCTACCGGGACACCCTAGATGGTGGCAATCAGCCCCAGCATTTT | CASSPYRDTLDGGNQPQHF
. | . | TRBJ1-1 | TRBV4-1 | TGCGCCAGCAGCCAAGATGAGGGGGTGAACACTGAAGCTTTCTTT | CASSQDEGVNTEAFF
. | . | TRBJ2-2 | TRBV9 | TGTGCCAGCTGCGAGGGCGGGCACACCGGGGAGCTGTTTTTT | CASCEGGHTGELFF
TRBD2 | . | TRBJ2-1 | TRBV5-4 | TGTGCCAGCAGCTTGGGGGGGACTAGCGGTAACAATGAGCAGTTCTTC | CASSLGGTSGNNEQFF
TRBD2 | . | TRBJ2-1 | TRBV11-2 | TGTGCCAGCAGCTCACTAGCGGGGGGGACATACAATGAGCAGTTCTTC | CASSSLAGGTYNEQFF
TRBD2 | few | TRBJ2-5 | TRBV10-1 | TGCGCCAGCAGTGAGTCTTCCCAGCGGGGACAAGAGACCCAGTACTTC | CASSESSQRGQETQYF
TRBD1 | . | TRBJ2-4 | TRBV7-9 | TGTGCCAGCAGCTTCGGACAGGGGAGAGACAGTCAGTACTTC | CASSFGQGRDSQYF
TRBD1 | few | TRBJ1-2 | TRBV19 | TGTGCCAGTAGGCTGACAGGGGGCGCGGAAGGCTACACCTTC | CASRLTGGAEGYTF
TRBD2 | . | TRBJ2-3 | TRBV6-1 | TGTGCCAGCAGTGATCGCGGGGGGACAGATACGCAGTATTTT | CASSDRGGTDTQYF
TRBD1 | . | TRBJ2-2 | TRBV5-1 | TGCGCCAGCAGCAGAACAGGGGGCTACACCGGGGAGCTGTTTTTT | CASSRTGGYTGELFF